Below, 23 T cell receptor beta chains from the same sample are listed, as sequenced in a study of T-cell memory formation after mild COVID-19. TCRdb passed the 5' RACE reads through MiXCR, listing each CDR3 protein once. The data contain around 430,000 distinct CDR3 sequences, 15% to 20% of them seen just once; the ten biggest clones take up roughly 21%. The specimen sequenced was PBMCs or a T cell subset sorted from them (not recorded which). These receptors all stem from a man between 18 and 35 years old who had mild COVID-19 (a few samples of this study predate the infection). Cell type and time point are not known.

This chain links TRBV27 with TRBJ2-3, with 8 bases that match TRBD2. The CDR3 contains 15 residues. The germline V gene has CDR1 MNHEY and CDR2 SMNVEV (reference sequence). The trim removed 10 bases at V and 5 bases at J, leaving 14 bases unmatched. CDR3 bases: TGTGCCACCCGGGGGGGGGCGCGATTCAGAGATACGCAGTATTTT. This sequence encodes CATRGGARFRDTQYF.

The chain combines TRBV7-2 with TRBJ2-7; D is undetermined. CDR3 size: 14 residues. Per germline, CDR1 SGHTA and CDR2 FQGNSA. The V gene lost 1 base and the J gene lost 4 bases, with 11 bases spanning the gap. This CDR3 reads CASSLGSAEYEQYV. As DNA, the CDR3 is TGTGCCAGCAGCTTAGGCTCAGCAGAATACGAGCAGTACGTC.

The chain carries TRBV6-6 and TRBJ1-5; 7 nucleotides align to TRBD1. The CDR3 is 17 residues long. J gave up 0 bases and V 1 base, and 6 bases lay outside the gene matches. The V gene's germline CDR1 is MNHNY and CDR2 SVGAGI (reference sequence). CDR3 in amino acids: CASSYWGGDSSNQPQHF. CDR3 sequence (DNA): TGTGCCAGCAGTTACTGGGGCGGGGACAGTAGCAATCAGCCCCAGCATTTT.

In its sample, this clonotype was seen a few times. The chain joins TRBV19 to TRBJ2-5, with a weak D call TRBD1 (6 bases). Germline CDR1 reads LNHDA; CDR2 reads SQIVND (reference sequence). V was cut by 2 bases and J by 5 bases, with 6 bases left in between. The CDR3 is 12 amino acids. In DNA, the CDR3 is TGTGCCAGTAGTATACAGGGGGAGACCCAGTACTTC. It is translated as CASSIQGETQYF.

The chain recombines TRBV7-9 with TRBJ2-7, with D possibly being TRBD2 (6 bases). V gave up 5 bases and J gave up 6 bases, with 17 bases separating them. Germline V lookup: CDR1 SEHNR, CDR2 FQNEAQ (reference sequence). This CDR3 comprises 14 residues. The CDR3 region has the DNA TGTGCCAGCAGCCCCCCTGGAGGGGCCCTCGAGCAGTACGTC. Encoded protein: CASSPPGGALEQYV.

This clonotype was seen only a few times. The chain has TRBV20-1 and TRBJ1-1; D is ambiguous. Trimming removed 6 bases from V and 1 base from J, with 18 bases in between. The CDR3 loop spans 15 amino acids. CDR1 is DFQATT and CDR2 is SNEGSKA in the germline V gene (reference sequence). DNA of the CDR3: TGCAGTGCCGCGCGGGGAAATGGTGAGAACACTGAAGCTTTCTTT. Amino acids: CSAARGNGENTEAFF.

The V gene is TRBV11-1, the J gene TRBJ2-5; 12 bases fit TRBD1. From germline, CDR1 is SGHAT and CDR2 FQDESV (reference sequence). The CDR3 totals 15 residues. V shed 5 bases and J 6 bases; nucleotides not matched to a gene: 7. The CDR3 region is CASSRGQGALKTQYF. In nucleotides, the CDR3 is TGTGCCAGCAGCCGGGGACAGGGGGCTTTGAAGACCCAGTACTTC.

In nucleotides, the CDR3 is TGTGCCAGCACTCGGAGGGACCACGAGCAGTACTTC. This sequence encodes CASTRRDHEQYF. The chain joins TRBV6-1 to TRBJ2-7; a weak D match, TRBD2 (6 bases). The CDR3 runs 12 residues. Germline V gives CDR1 MNHNS, CDR2 SASEGT. The ends were cut back, 7 bases at V and 5 bases at J, with 12 bases in the middle.

Points on this clonotype: One end of the junction does not line up with germline, which may come from a read error. This sequence joins TRBV6-1 and TRBJ1-3; D call uncertain. The CDR3 is 14 amino acids. Germline lookup yields CDR1 MNHNS and CDR2 SASEGT. CDR3: CASREGSSGNTIYF. The DNA of the CDR3 is TGTGCCAGCAGAGAAGGCTCCTCTGGAAACACCATATATTTT.

This clonotype appeared a few times. This rearrangement joins TRBV10-3 to TRBJ2-3; no firm D call. The V gene lost 3 bases and the J gene lost 4 bases, with 8 bases spanning the gap. Germline V gene lookup returns CDR1 ENHRY and CDR2 SYGVKD. The CDR3 length is 13 residues. The CDR3 reads CAISEFRADTQYF. The CDR3 bases are TGTGCCATCAGTGAATTTCGGGCAGATACGCAGTATTTT.

This clonotype was found a few times. The V gene is TRBV20-1, the J gene TRBJ1-2; no firm D call. The CDR3 sequence is 13 residues long. Trimming stripped 0 bases from V and 8 bases from J, with 13 bases between. The germline V gene encodes CDR1 DFQATT and CDR2 SNEGSKA (reference sequence). The CDR3 protein is CSARDMGLWGYTF. The CDR3 nucleotides read TGCAGTGCTAGAGATATGGGGTTGTGGGGCTACACCTTC.

This clonotype was picked up many times. This chain links TRBV7-9 with TRBJ1-1, with a weak D call TRBD1 (6 bases). The V gene lost 5 bases and the J gene lost 6 bases, with 10 bases spanning the gap. Germline-derived CDR1 and CDR2 are SEHNR and FQNEAQ (reference sequence). The CDR3 runs to 12 residues. CDR3 residues: CASSLQGPEAFF. The CDR3 nucleotides read TGTGCCAGCAGCCTACAGGGACCTGAAGCTTTCTTT.

This clonotype was observed a few times. V is TRBV6-5 and J is TRBJ1-1; D ambiguous. Germline V gene sequence: CDR1 MNHEY, CDR2 SVGAGI. Trimming shortened V by 3 bases and J by 1 base, and 6 bases separated the two germline ends. This CDR3 is built from 13 residues. The CDR3 DNA follows: TGTGCCAGCAGTTATATCCAGAACACTGAAGCTTTCTTT. Its translation: CASSYIQNTEAFF.

This chain uses TRBV7-2 with TRBJ2-7; TRBD2 aligns across 7 bases. The CDR3 loop spans 14 amino acids. The germline V gene has CDR1 SGHTA and CDR2 FQGNSA. The trim removed 5 bases at V and 2 bases at J, leaving 6 bases unmatched. The CDR3 sequence is CASSPSGGTYEQYF. For the CDR3, the DNA is TGTGCCAGCAGCCCTAGCGGTGGGACCTACGAGCAGTACTTC. Based on the CDR3 plus reference TRBV7-2 and TRBJ2-7, the full variable domain is GAGVSQSPSNKVTEKGKDVELRCDPISGHTALYWYRQSLGQGLEFLIYFQGNSAPDKSGLPSDRFSAERTGGSVSTLTIQRTQQEDSAVYLCASSPSGGTYEQYFGPGTRLTVT.

This clonotype was seen a few times. V gene TRBV28 combines with J gene TRBJ2-7; 7 bases agree with TRBD1. The CDR3 runs 14 residues. Looked up from germline, CDR1 is MDHEN and CDR2 is SYDVKM. V lost 6 bases to trimming and J lost 0 bases; unmatched junction nucleotides: 5. The CDR3 DNA follows: TGTGCCAGCAGACGGACAGGAAGCTCCTACGAGCAGTACGTC. Protein: CASRRTGSSYEQYV.

This clonotype has a handful of counts. The chain has TRBV9 and TRBJ1-5, with D maybe TRBD1 (5 bases). CDR3 size: 15 residues. V was trimmed by 0 bases and J by 5 bases, leaving 12 bases between them. CDR1 is SGDLS, CDR2 YYNGEE, per germline. The CDR3, as DNA: TGTGCCAGCAGCGTAGAGCCAGGGCGAGATCAGCCCCAGCATTTT. As protein: CASSVEPGRDQPQHF.

This clonotype was recorded a few times. This chain joins TRBV6-5 and TRBJ2-5; no clear D gene. Germline CDR1 is MNHEY and CDR2 is SVGAGI. The CDR3 has 16 amino acids. The ends were cut back, 4 bases at V and 0 bases at J, with 15 bases in the middle. CDR3 region: CASSSHGPWYQETQYF. CDR3 coding DNA: TGTGCCAGCAGTTCCCACGGGCCTTGGTACCAAGAGACCCAGTACTTC.

CDR3 amino acids: CASSLAGTRGTDGYTF. DNA of the CDR3: TGTGCCAGCAGCTTAGCGGGTACAAGAGGGACGGATGGCTACACCTTC. The chain employs TRBV7-6 and TRBJ1-2, with D possibly TRBD1 on 5 matching bases. The V end lost 0 bases, the J end lost 6 bases, and 17 bases lay between the germline ends. This CDR3 contains 16 residues. Germline lookup yields CDR1 SGHVS and CDR2 FNYEAQ.

With regard to this clonotype: This CDR3 is missing its conserved last phenylalanine or tryptophan, likely due to a read error. The DNA is omitted, as the CDR3 cannot be located on it reliably, and the CDR3 follows TCRdb's listing. The chain uses TRBV6-1 and TRBJ1-1; the D call in the table, TRBD1, was not verified against the DNA. Germline assignment: CDR1 MNHNS and CDR2 SASEGT. Both ends counted, the CDR3 spans 10 residues. CDR3 amino acids: CASSEVAPRL.

This clonotype was counted a few times. The V gene is TRBV5-1, the J gene TRBJ2-5; TRBD2 aligns across 10 bases. Trimming removed 4 bases from V and 5 bases from J; junction bases left unmatched: 8. CDR3 length equals 15 residues. Germline CDR1 reads SGHRS; CDR2 reads YFSETQ. For the CDR3, the DNA is TGCGCCAGCAGCATAACAGCGGGGGGGAAGGAGACCCAGTACTTC. Residues: CASSITAGGKETQYF.

This clonotype occurred a few times. J is TRBJ2-7 and V is TRBV2; 10 positions match TRBD1. V lost 5 bases to trimming and J lost 4 bases; unmatched junction nucleotides: 5. CDR1 and CDR2 (germline): SNHLY, FYNNEI. The CDR3 runs to 14 residues. For the CDR3, the DNA is TGTGCCAGCAGTTGGACAGGGGGATCGTACGAGCAGTACGTC. Translating it yields CASSWTGGSYEQYV.

This clonotype has only a few counts. The chain is built from TRBV12-3 or TRBV12-4 and TRBJ1-5, with unresolved D. This CDR3 contains 12 residues. V was cut by 8 bases and J by 4 bases, with 9 bases left in between. The CDR3 loop is CASGEGNQPQHF. The CDR3 DNA is TGTGCCAGCGGGGAGGGAAATCAGCCCCAGCATTTT.

The genes are TRBV3-1 and TRBJ1-2; TRBD1 might be the D (6 bases). Looked up from germline, CDR1 is LGHDT and CDR2 is YNNKEL (reference sequence). The length of the CDR3 is 15 residues. V lost 0 bases, J lost 2 bases, and 10 bases lay in between. Here the CDR3 DNA reads TGTGCCAGCAGCCAAGACCCACAGGGAAACTATGGCTACACCTTC. Translation gives CASSQDPQGNYGYTF.